The sequence of this TCR beta chain was determined in a study of regulatory T cells in long-lasting Graves disease. This CDR3 contains 20 residues. Germline CDR1 reads SGHRS; CDR2 reads YFSETQ. Losses at the gene ends were 4 bases for V and 4 bases for J; bases not matched to a gene: 23. As to time point: newly diagnosed GD, antithyroid drugs for less than 3 months. There was RNA extracted from PBMCs, and the TCR library was made from it. This clonotype was seen many times. Sequencing libraries for TCR beta were prepared with iRepertoire HTBI primers and Arm-PCR of CDR3 regions. From the multiplex PCR reads, TCRdb called clonotypes with MiXCR, one entry per CDR3 protein. Of approximately 490,000 distinct CDR3 sequences listed, around 16% are singletons. These records were also assigned to another study, of T cells in Graves' hyperthyroidism and ophthalmopathy. In that study: RT-PCR in the first round (using the HTBI primer set) targeted the TCR CDR3. Also found in blood were most expanded thyroid clonotypes above 0.001.

The chain joins TRBV5-1 to TRBJ2-7, with TRBD1 matching 10 bases. The receptor was isolated from a man in his forties with Graves disease. The sequences come from peripheral blood mononuclear cells (PBMCs), collected at new diagnosis, from a patient treated with antithyroid drugs. The CDR3, as DNA: TGCGCCAGCAGCGGCAACCGGGGACAGGGGAATTCCCCGAGCCCTTACGAGCAGTACTTC. Amino acids: CASSGNRGQGNSPSPYEQYF.